The 9 T cell receptor beta chains below were found in one sample sequenced in a study of early T cells in non-severe SARS-CoV-2 infection. From the 5' RACE reads, TCRdb called clonotypes with MiXCR, one entry per CDR3 protein. The sample includes tens of thousands of distinct CDR3 sequences, 5.3% seen only once; the top ten take less than 35%. Sequencing input: whole blood. The source is an adult who was a healthcare worker with PCR-confirmed SARS-CoV-2 infection or an uninfected control (not recorded which).

This clonotype occurred many times. The V call is TRBV5-4, the J call TRBJ1-1; D may be TRBD1 (5 bases). V was cut by 5 bases and J by 4 bases, with 18 bases left in between. The CDR3 extends over 15 amino acids. Per the germline V gene, CDR1 is SGHNT and CDR2 is YYREEE (reference sequence). The CDR3 spells CASSEDIGAGTEAFF. CDR3 DNA sequence: TGTGCCAGCAGTGAGGATATTGGGGCTGGCACTGAAGCTTTCTTT.

The sample holds many counts of this clonotype. The chain employs TRBV24-1 and TRBJ2-1, with 10 bases matching TRBD2. CDR1 is KGHDR and CDR2 is SFDVKD in the germline V gene. This CDR3 is 16 amino acids long. With V trimmed by 2 bases and J by 8 bases, 8 bases remained unmatched. CDR3 nucleotides: TGTGCCACCAGTGATTCTAGGCTAGCGGGAGTCGATGAGCAGTTCTTC. This codes for CATSDSRLAGVDEQFF.

This clonotype was observed a handful of times. The chain links TRBV18 to TRBJ2-1; TRBD2 agrees at 10 bases. CDR1 is KGHSH, CDR2 LQKENI, per germline. With 2 bases clipped from V and 1 base from J, the junction kept 5 bases outside the gene matches. The length of the CDR3 is 17 residues. Here the CDR3 DNA reads TGTGCCAGCTCACCATTTTCTAGCGGGAGTTCCTACAATGAGCAGTTCTTC. Translation: CASSPFSSGSSYNEQFF.

This chain joins TRBV27 and TRBJ2-1, with TRBD2 matching over 10 bases. The CDR3 contains 13 residues. Germline CDR1 reads MNHEY; CDR2 reads SMNVEV (reference sequence). The V and J ends lost 8 bases and 7 bases, in that order; junction bases with no gene match: 5. In DNA form, the CDR3 reads TGTGCCAGCCGAGCTAGCGGGAGTAATGAGCAGTTCTTC. Translated, it gives CASRASGSNEQFF.

The chain joins TRBV30 to TRBJ1-3; D is possibly TRBD1 (6 bases). The germline CDR1 and CDR2 sequences are GTSNPN and SVGIG (reference sequence). The CDR3 loop spans 13 amino acids. V was pared by 3 bases and J by 2 bases, with 8 bases between. This CDR3 is CAWRGTPGNTIYF. In DNA form, the CDR3 reads TGTGCCTGGAGGGGGACACCTGGAAACACCATATATTTT.

This clonotype was picked up many times. J is TRBJ2-5 and V is TRBV27; D is ambiguous. Per germline, CDR1 MNHEY and CDR2 SMNVEV (reference sequence). V lost 5 bases, J lost 0 bases, and 7 bases lay in between. This CDR3 has 13 amino acids. CDR3: CASSRTYQETQYF. The DNA for the CDR3 is TGTGCCAGCAGTCGTACGTACCAAGAGACCCAGTACTTC.

This clonotype was seen only a few times. For the CDR3, the DNA is TGTGCCAGCAGCCAGGAACCCATCTATGGCTACACCTTC. This sequence encodes CASSQEPIYGYTF. The chain has TRBV4-2 and TRBJ1-2; unclear D gene. V gave up 3 bases and J gave up 4 bases, with 9 bases separating them. Per germline, CDR1 LGHNA and CDR2 YNFKEQ. This CDR3 contains 13 residues.

The table lists this clonotype with many counts. This sequence joins TRBV9 and TRBJ2-1; maybe TRBD2 (7 bases). Germline V gene sequence: CDR1 SGDLS, CDR2 YYNGEE. The CDR3 is made up of 15 amino acids. The V end lost 0 bases, the J end lost 7 bases, and 14 bases lay between the germline ends. The DNA for the CDR3 is TGTGCCAGCAGCGTAGTTGGACTAGGGGGGAATGAGCAGTTCTTC. This translates into CASSVVGLGGNEQFF.

This clonotype was detected many times. The J gene is TRBJ1-6, the V gene TRBV5-4; 8 positions agree with TRBD1. The trim removed 3 bases at V and 6 bases at J, leaving 5 bases unmatched. Germline V gene sequence: CDR1 SGHNT, CDR2 YYREEE (reference sequence). The length of the CDR3 is 15 residues. The CDR3 loop is CASSYDRGLNSPLHF. In nucleotides, the CDR3 is TGTGCCAGCAGCTACGACAGGGGACTTAATTCACCCCTCCACTTT.